Listed below are T cell receptor beta chains from one sample, sequenced in a study of cytomegalovirus exposure and HLA in healthy donors. TCRdb keeps only in-frame clones here, not all; method: immunoSEQ multiplex PCR. The sample has approximately 300,000 clones; approximately 84% are singletons. Material for sequencing was PBMCs. These receptors came from a woman aged 40 to 50 in good health and CMV-seropositive. Each CDR3 is given with its conserved first and last residue. The order of the fields is clone size, J gene, V gene, D gene, CDR3 length, CDR3 DNA, CDR3 protein. D genes are given only for firm matches. Where a row states a size, it is once, few, many or the class of an expanded clone; other rows omit it.

clone size: -
J gene: TRBJ2-1
V gene: TRBV27
D gene: TRBD2
CDR3 length: 17
CDR3 DNA: TGTGCCAGCAGTTCCTGGACTAGCGGGAGATCCTACAATGAGCAGTTCTTC
CDR3 protein: CASSSWTSGRSYNEQFF

clone size: once
J gene: TRBJ1-1
V gene: TRBV28
D gene: -
CDR3 length: 12
CDR3 DNA: TGTGCCAGCAGGAGGGGGTACACTGAAGCTTTCTTT
CDR3 protein: CASRRGYTEAFF

clone size: -
J gene: TRBJ2-3
V gene: TRBV28
D gene: -
CDR3 length: 16
CDR3 DNA: TGTGCCAGCAGGTATCCCGGGACACCAAACACAGATACGCAGTATTTT
CDR3 protein: CASRYPGTPNTDTQYF

clone size: -
J gene: TRBJ1-1
V gene: TRBV29-1
D gene: -
CDR3 length: 11
CDR3 DNA: TGCAGCGGGCGGGGGGGCACTGAAGCTTTCTTT
CDR3 protein: CSGRGGTEAFF

clone size: -
J gene: TRBJ2-3
V gene: TRBV21-1
D gene: -
CDR3 length: 13
CDR3 DNA: TGTGCCAGCAGCAAAATCAGTCCAGATACGCAGTATTTT
CDR3 protein: CASSKISPDTQYF

clone size: -
J gene: TRBJ1-1
V gene: TRBV7-2
D gene: -
CDR3 length: 15
CDR3 DNA: TGTGCCAGCAGTACCGGTGTACAGGTGAACACTGAAGCTTTCTTT
CDR3 protein: CASSTGVQVNTEAFF

clone size: once
J gene: TRBJ2-7
V gene: TRBV4-3
D gene: TRBD1
CDR3 length: 16
CDR3 DNA: TGCGCCAGCAGCCAGATAAGCGGGACAGGGGGCTACGAGCAGTACTTC
CDR3 protein: CASSQISGTGGYEQYF

clone size: -
J gene: TRBJ2-3
V gene: TRBV9
D gene: TRBD2
CDR3 length: 15
CDR3 DNA: TGTGCCAGCAGCTCCTCGGGAGGAGGCACAGATACGCAGTATTTT
CDR3 protein: CASSSSGGGTDTQYF

clone size: -
J gene: TRBJ2-7
V gene: TRBV11-1
D gene: TRBD1
CDR3 length: 15
CDR3 DNA: TGTGCCAGCAGCTTGGGACAGGGGGCTTCCTACGAGCAGTACTTC
CDR3 protein: CASSLGQGASYEQYF

clone size: -
J gene: TRBJ1-6
V gene: TRBV28
D gene: -
CDR3 length: 18
CDR3 DNA: TGTGCCAGCAGTTTCCTCACATTAAACAGGGATAAGGATTCACCCCTCCACTTT
CDR3 protein: CASSFLTLNRDKDSPLHF

clone size: -
J gene: TRBJ2-7
V gene: TRBV29-1
D gene: -
CDR3 length: 11
CDR3 DNA: TGCAGCGTTGCCGGAGCCTACGAGCAGTACTTC
CDR3 protein: CSVAGAYEQYF

clone size: -
J gene: TRBJ1-1
V gene: TRBV28
D gene: TRBD1
CDR3 length: 14
CDR3 DNA: TGTGCCAGCAGTTCCCATGGACAGGACACTGAAGCTTTCTTT
CDR3 protein: CASSSHGQDTEAFF

clone size: -
J gene: TRBJ2-2
V gene: TRBV19
D gene: TRBD2
CDR3 length: 17
CDR3 DNA: TGTGCCAGTAGTATGGGACTAGCGGGAGCTGTCACCGGGGAGCTGTTTTTT
CDR3 protein: CASSMGLAGAVTGELFF